Below are 31 T cell receptor beta chains sequenced from a single sample in a study of technical replicates of blood from a few donors. The method was immunoSEQ multiplex PCR; TCRdb's version includes in-frame clones alone and lacks a portion of them. The sample includes about 88,000 clones, 85% to 95% of them seen just once. Input material: T cells isolated from PBMCs. These receptors were obtained from a human donor in good health.

The chain carries TRBV5-1 and TRBJ2-7; TRBD1 agrees at 10 bases. CDR3 length equals 14 residues. J gave up 3 bases and V 4 bases, and 4 bases lay outside the gene matches. CDR1 is SGHRS and CDR2 is YFSETQ in the germline V gene. In DNA, the CDR3 is TGCGCCAGCAGCAACCGGGACAGGGGCTACGAGCAGTACTTC. Translated, it gives CASSNRDRGYEQYF.

The chain links TRBV2 to TRBJ1-3, with 7 bases lining up with TRBD1. Per germline, CDR1 SNHLY and CDR2 FYNNEI. Trimming cost V 6 bases and J 7 bases; bases outside gene matches: 3. There are 12 residues in the CDR3. CDR3 in DNA: TGTGCCAGCAGAGGACAGGACAACACCATATATTTT. The encoded protein is CASRGQDNTIYF.

This rearrangement joins TRBV19 to TRBJ2-7; D gene unclear. Germline assignment: CDR1 LNHDA and CDR2 SQIVND (reference sequence). The CDR3 covers 13 residues. The V end lost 4 bases, the J end lost 2 bases, and 9 bases lay between the germline ends. CDR3 bases: TGTGCCAGTAGTAGACAAGGCACCTACGAGCAGTACTTC. Amino acid sequence: CASSRQGTYEQYF.

The genes are TRBV19 and TRBJ1-2; D ambiguous. Per germline, CDR1 LNHDA and CDR2 SQIVND (reference sequence). Between the trimmed V and J ends, which lost 5 bases and 3 bases, there was a span of 10 bases. This CDR3 has 13 residues. The CDR3 loop is CASSPRSDYGYTF. The DNA of the CDR3 is TGTGCCAGTAGTCCCCGGTCGGACTATGGCTACACCTTC.

The chain carries TRBV9 and TRBJ2-1; TRBD2 aligns across 9 bases. CDR3 length: 15 residues. V lost 4 bases, J lost 8 bases, and 10 bases stayed unmatched. The germline gives CDR1 SGDLS, CDR2 YYNGEE. The CDR3 reads CASSRSGSLGDEQFF. DNA of the CDR3: TGTGCCAGCAGCCGTAGCGGGAGCCTGGGGGATGAGCAGTTCTTC.

The DNA of the CDR3 is TGTGCCAGCAGCTTTGACAGGGGAATCACTGAAGCTTTCTTT. As protein: CASSFDRGITEAFF. This chain links TRBV5-4 with TRBJ1-1, with TRBD1 matching over 8 bases. Germline assignment: CDR1 SGHNT and CDR2 YYREEE (reference sequence). J lost 4 bases, V lost 2 bases, and 4 bases had no gene match. The CDR3 totals 14 residues. The full variable domain, rest sourced from reference TRBV5-4 and TRBJ1-1, is ETGVTQSPTHLIKTRGQQVTLRCSSQSGHNTVSWYQQALGQGPQFIFQYYREEENGRGNFPPRFSGLQFPNYSSELNVNALELDDSALYLCASSFDRGITEAFFGQGTRLTVV.

This clone has a handful of counts. V usage is TRBV5-4 and J usage is TRBJ1-2, with D maybe TRBD1 (6 bases). V was trimmed by 4 bases and J by 4 bases, leaving 23 bases between them. The CDR3 runs to 17 residues. The germline V gene encodes CDR1 SGHNT and CDR2 YYREEE (reference sequence). Here the CDR3 DNA reads TGTGCCAGCAGCATTTACGGCTTGGACAGTTCGTTCTATGGCTACACCTTC. This translates into CASSIYGLDSSFYGYTF.

This clone was seen a handful of times. This CDR3 is CASSILTGGEQYF. For the CDR3, the DNA is TGTGCCAGTAGTATCTTGACAGGGGGCGAGCAGTACTTC. This sequence joins TRBV19 and TRBJ2-7; 9 bases align to TRBD1. The CDR3 totals 13 residues. V lost 3 bases, J lost 6 bases, and 3 bases stayed unmatched. The germline V gene encodes CDR1 LNHDA and CDR2 SQIVND (reference sequence).

This chain links TRBV27 with TRBJ2-7; weak D call: TRBD1 (6 bases). The ends were cut back, 1 base at V and 5 bases at J, with 12 bases in the middle. The germline V gene has CDR1 MNHEY and CDR2 SMNVEV (reference sequence). The CDR3 contains 14 residues. CDR3 nucleotide sequence: TGTGCCAGCAGTTTATGGCAGGGGAACGACGAGCAGTACTTC. It encodes CASSLWQGNDEQYF.

This chain links TRBV6-5 with TRBJ2-2, with D possibly matching TRBD2 (5 bases). The CDR3 is 15 residues long. Germline-derived CDR1 and CDR2 are MNHEY and SVGAGI. V dropped 10 bases and J dropped 5 bases, with 20 bases sitting between them. The CDR3, as DNA: TGTGCCACCCAAAGGACGGACTTGAGAACCGGGGAGCTGTTTTTT. The encoded protein is CATQRTDLRTGELFF.

In this sample, this clone turned up once. V is TRBV7-2 and J is TRBJ2-3; perhaps TRBD2 as D (7 bases). The germline V gene has CDR1 SGHTA and CDR2 FQGNSA. Trimming removed 5 bases from V and 4 bases from J, with 16 bases in between. This CDR3 has 15 amino acids. CDR3 amino acids: CASSPQGGAPDTQYF. CDR3 sequence (DNA): TGTGCCAGCAGCCCACAGGGAGGGGCCCCAGATACGCAGTATTTT.

This clone was seen just once. V usage is TRBV30 and J usage is TRBJ2-1, with 10 bases fitting TRBD1. J was trimmed by 7 bases and V by 5 bases; bases with no gene match: 8. CDR3 length: 14 amino acids. Germline V gene data show CDR1 as GTSNPN and CDR2 as SVGIG (reference sequence). The CDR3 coding sequence is TGTGCCTGGGTATCCCGGGACAGGGGTAATGAGCAGTTCTTC. The encoded protein is CAWVSRDRGNEQFF.

The V gene is TRBV18, the J gene TRBJ1-1; D might be TRBD1 (6 bases). This CDR3 has 17 residues. The V end lost 1 base, the J end lost 1 base, and 16 bases lay between the germline ends. In germline, CDR1 is KGHSH, CDR2 LQKENI. CDR3 residues: CASSPRVTGQSNTEAFF. Written as DNA, the CDR3 is TGTGCCAGCTCACCACGGGTAACCGGACAGTCGAACACTGAAGCTTTCTTT.

This clone came up once. This chain uses TRBV9 with TRBJ2-3; 12 bases map to TRBD1. Germline V CDR1 and CDR2: SGDLS, YYNGEE. The trim removed 2 bases at V and 5 bases at J, leaving 18 bases unmatched. CDR3 length equals 20 residues. The CDR3 coding sequence is TGTGCCAGCAGCGTGAATCCCGGGACAGGGGGCAATGTGATGAAAGATACGCAGTATTTT. This encodes CASSVNPGTGGNVMKDTQYF. Supplemented by reference TRBV9 and TRBJ2-3, the full variable domain reads DSGVTQTPKHLITATGQRVTLRCSPRSGDLSVYWYQQSLDQGLQFLIQYYNGEERAKGNILERFSAQQFPDLHSELNLSSLELGDSALYFCASSVNPGTGGNVMKDTQYFGPGTRLTVL.

The CDR3 DNA reads TGTGCCAGCAGTTTAGTTGCAGTTACAGATACGCAGTATTTT. This gives the protein CASSLVAVTDTQYF. The rearrangement links TRBV28 to TRBJ2-3; D is uncertain. CDR3 length equals 14 residues. The germline gives CDR1 MDHEN, CDR2 SYDVKM. Trimming cost V 2 bases and J 3 bases, with 9 bases left between them.

This chain joins TRBV14 and TRBJ2-1, with TRBD2 as a possible D gene (5 bases). V dropped 5 bases and J dropped 8 bases, with 16 bases sitting between them. Per the germline V gene, CDR1 is SGHDN and CDR2 is FVKESK. The CDR3 consists of 14 residues. DNA of the CDR3: TGTGCCAGCAGCAAAAGGAGAATGGGAGATGAGCAGTTCTTC. It encodes CASSKRRMGDEQFF.

This clone was observed a handful of times. Here the CDR3 DNA reads TGCGCCAGCAGCGTTGACAGCTCTGGGGCCAACGTCCTGACTTTC. Its translation is CASSVDSSGANVLTF. The rearrangement links TRBV5-1 to TRBJ2-6, with D perhaps TRBD1 (5 bases). Germline assignment: CDR1 SGHRS and CDR2 YFSETQ. The CDR3 contains 15 residues. Trimming cost V 4 bases and J 0 bases, with 8 bases left between them.

The rearrangement joins TRBV5-8 to TRBJ1-1; D is unclear. Germline lookup yields CDR1 SGHTS and CDR2 YDEGEE. Trimming cost V 9 bases and J 5 bases, with 11 bases left between them. The CDR3 is 11 amino acids. CDR3 coding DNA: TGTGCCACAACCAAGCGGACTGAAGCTTTCTTT. It yields the protein CATTKRTEAFF.

The CDR3 region has the DNA TGTGCCAGCAGCGTAGAGGTTAGAGGGAACAATGAGCAGTTCTTC. It specifies CASSVEVRGNNEQFF. The V call is TRBV9, the J call TRBJ2-1; weak D call: TRBD2 (5 bases). Germline lookup yields CDR1 SGDLS and CDR2 YYNGEE. Trimming removed 0 bases from V and 5 bases from J, with 12 bases in between. This CDR3 contains 15 residues. Using reference TRBV9 and TRBJ2-1 for the parts outside the CDR3, the full variable domain is DSGVTQTPKHLITATGQRVTLRCSPRSGDLSVYWYQQSLDQGLQFLIQYYNGEERAKGNILERFSAQQFPDLHSELNLSSLELGDSALYFCASSVEVRGNNEQFFGPGTRLTVL.

The chain joins TRBV18 to TRBJ2-2; unclear D gene. V shed 3 bases and J shed 2 bases, with 10 bases lying between them. This CDR3 is 15 amino acids long. Germline CDR1 KGHSH, CDR2 LQKENI. CDR3 bases: TGTGCCAGCTCACCGGAGAGCCTTAACACCGGGGAGCTGTTTTTT. Translated, it gives CASSPESLNTGELFF.

The rearrangement links TRBV6-1 to TRBJ2-1, with D possibly being TRBD2 (5 bases). The CDR3 covers 14 residues. Between the trimmed V and J ends, which lost 8 bases and 7 bases, there was a span of 18 bases. From germline, CDR1 is MNHNS and CDR2 SASEGT. DNA of the CDR3: TGTGCCAGCGTCGTTGAAGCGGAAAGGAATGAGCAGTTCTTC. Translation gives CASVVEAERNEQFF.

The V call is TRBV13, the J call TRBJ1-2, with D possibly matching TRBD1 (6 bases). V lost 5 bases, J lost 0 bases, and 13 bases lay in between. CDR3 length: 15 residues. Germline V gene data show CDR1 as PRHDT and CDR2 as FYEKMQ (reference sequence). CDR3 coding DNA: TGTGCCAGCAGCCCCGGACAGTCCTCTAACTATGGCTACACCTTC. This sequence encodes CASSPGQSSNYGYTF. Full variable domain (rest looked up from reference TRBV13 and TRBJ1-2): AAGVIQSPRHLIKEKRETATLKCYPIPRHDTVYWYQQGPGQDPQFLISFYEKMQSDKGSIPDRFSAQQFSDYHSELNMSSLELGDSALYFCASSPGQSSNYGYTFGSGTRLTVV.

The chain has TRBV7-9 and TRBJ2-1, with D unresolved. Germline CDR1 reads SEHNR; CDR2 reads FQNEAQ (reference sequence). CDR3 size: 12 residues. Trimming removed 6 bases at V and 7 bases at J, with 10 bases between. CDR3 in DNA: TGTGCCAGCAGTTCCTCTCTAAATGAGCAGTTCTTC. Translated: CASSSSLNEQFF.

The chain uses TRBV5-1 and TRBJ1-4; 7 nucleotides align to TRBD1. CDR1 is SGHRS and CDR2 is YFSETQ in the germline V gene. The V and J ends lost 0 bases and 2 bases, in that order; junction bases with no gene match: 4. CDR3 length: 16 amino acids. The chain's CDR3 is CASSLDRGVTNEKLFF. In nucleotides, the CDR3 is TGCGCCAGCAGCTTGGACAGGGGAGTTACTAATGAAAAACTGTTTTTT.

This clone occurred a few times. The rearrangement joins TRBV4-1 to TRBJ1-1; tentative D call: TRBD1 (6 bases). Looked up from germline, CDR1 is MGHRA and CDR2 is YSYEKL. The CDR3 contains 15 residues. Trimming left V 4 bases short and J 0 bases short, with 12 bases between. The CDR3 region is CASSPIRGLNTEAFF. Written as DNA, the CDR3 is TGCGCCAGCAGCCCAATCAGGGGCCTGAACACTGAAGCTTTCTTT.

The chain carries TRBV5-6 and TRBJ1-1, with TRBD1 identical over 7 bases. Germline lookup yields CDR1 SGHDT and CDR2 YYEEEE. The CDR3 loop spans 16 amino acids. J was trimmed by 0 bases and V by 4 bases; bases with no gene match: 9. CDR3 in DNA: TGTGCCAGCAGCGCGGAGGGGACAGAGATGAACACTGAAGCTTTCTTT. Amino acid sequence: CASSAEGTEMNTEAFF.

CDR3 region: CASSQDLEETQYF. The CDR3 DNA reads TGCGCCAGCAGCCAAGATCTTGAAGAGACCCAGTACTTC. The chain recombines TRBV4-3 with TRBJ2-5; D remains unclear. The CDR3 is 13 amino acids. Germline CDR1 and CDR2: LGHNA and YSLEER. V was clipped by 0 bases and J by 3 bases, with 5 bases between them.

The chain is built from TRBV7-3 and TRBJ2-2; the D gene is possibly TRBD1 (5 bases). The CDR3 contains 15 residues. Between the trimmed V and J ends, which lost 5 bases and 7 bases, there was a span of 17 bases. Germline assignment: CDR1 SGHTA and CDR2 FQGTGA. CDR3 nucleotides: TGTGCCAGCAGCCCTCCCCGGCCTCAGGGCGGGGAGCTGTTTTTT. Translated: CASSPPRPQGGELFF.

This rearrangement joins TRBV4-2 to TRBJ1-5; no clear D. Germline-derived CDR1 and CDR2 are LGHNA and YNFKEQ. The V end was cut by 4 bases, the J end by 6 bases, with 19 bases between. This CDR3 contains 16 residues. CDR3 sequence (DNA): TGTGCCAGCAGCCCTGGGAGATTATCCATCCTTCAGCCCCAGCATTTT. It codes for CASSPGRLSILQPQHF.

This clone was counted once. This chain joins TRBV7-2 and TRBJ1-5; no clear D gene. V gave up 3 bases and J gave up 2 bases, with 14 bases separating them. This CDR3 region has 16 residues. The germline V gene has CDR1 SGHTA and CDR2 FQGNSA. CDR3 in DNA: TGTGCCAGCAGCTTTTTATCGGGGAAGGGCAATCAGCCCCAGCATTTT. Its protein product is CASSFLSGKGNQPQHF.

The J gene is TRBJ2-1, the V gene TRBV6-6; 10 bases are shared with TRBD2. V was clipped by 5 bases and J by 12 bases; unmatched bases: 13. The CDR3 length is 15 residues. Germline V gives CDR1 MNHNY, CDR2 SVGAGI (reference sequence). This CDR3 reads CASSGSGRNPRGQFF. The CDR3 DNA reads TGTGCCAGCAGTGGTAGCGGGAGGAACCCCCGGGGGCAGTTCTTC.